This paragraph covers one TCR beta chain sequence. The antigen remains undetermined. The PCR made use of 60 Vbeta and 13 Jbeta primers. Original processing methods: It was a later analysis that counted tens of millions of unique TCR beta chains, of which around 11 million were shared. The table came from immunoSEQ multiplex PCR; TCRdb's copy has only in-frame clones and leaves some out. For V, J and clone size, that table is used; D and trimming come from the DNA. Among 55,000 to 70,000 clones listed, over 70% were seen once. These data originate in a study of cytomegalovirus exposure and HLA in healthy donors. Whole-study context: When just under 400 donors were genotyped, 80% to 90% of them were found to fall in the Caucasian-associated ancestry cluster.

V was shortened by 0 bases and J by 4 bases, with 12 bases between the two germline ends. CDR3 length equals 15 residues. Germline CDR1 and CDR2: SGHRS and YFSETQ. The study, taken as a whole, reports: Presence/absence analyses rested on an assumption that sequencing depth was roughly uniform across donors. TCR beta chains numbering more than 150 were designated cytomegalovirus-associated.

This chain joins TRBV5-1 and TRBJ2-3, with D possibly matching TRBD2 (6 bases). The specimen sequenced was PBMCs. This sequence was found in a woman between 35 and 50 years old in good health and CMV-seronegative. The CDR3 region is CASSLAGDLPDTQYF. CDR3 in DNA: TGCGCCAGCAGCTTGGCGGGAGATCTCCCAGATACGCAGTATTTT.